This note documents a single T cell receptor (beta chain) sequence. Antigen: not known. This entry belongs to a study of T cells after yellow fever vaccination. Study-wide context: The fractions with low cell numbers were processed using SMART-Seq v4 Ultra Low Input.

Study-wide results and caveats: The secondary response was weaker but peaked faster, day 5 versus 15. The appearance of a small share of clonotypes in both CD4 and CD8 compartments was observed.

A 5'RACE template-switching step, the method used to make TCR cDNA, added a universal primer site and UMIs. From the 5' RACE reads, TCRdb called clonotypes with MiXCR, one entry per CDR3 protein. The data contain 100,000 to 150,000 distinct CDR3 sequences, approximately 14% of them seen just once; the ten biggest clones take up around 40%. The CDR3 sequence is 12 residues long. V lost 0 bases to trimming and J lost 5 bases, with 4 bases between them. The chain combines TRBV12-3 or TRBV12-4 with TRBJ2-5; no reliable D call. Sequenced material: CD8+ T cells sorted from PBMCs, taken 5 days after the yellow fever booster vaccination. The receptor's source is a man between 18 and 29 years old who received the YFV17D yellow fever vaccine. CDR3 protein: CASSLAAETQYF. The CDR3 DNA follows: TGTGCCAGCAGTTTAGCGGCGGAGACCCAGTACTTC.